This is a list of T cell receptor beta chains from one sample in a study of control samples from healthy donors and cancer patients. Method: immunoSEQ multiplex PCR; TCRdb's copy keeps in-frame clones and lacks some. This sample has 150,000 or so clones, with about 93% found just once. Sequences were obtained from PBMCs. The source is a man aged 60 to 75 with colorectal cancer. Both conserved end residues are part of each CDR3. Each record gives: V gene, CDR3 protein.

TRBV6-5 | CASSYSSGQPTGELFF
TRBV14 | CASSQDSGTKNIQYF
TRBV12-3/TRBV12-4 | CASSFLRESQYF
TRBV6-1 | CASSERTPGNTIYF
TRBV15 | CATSRVGDQPQHF
TRBV6-5 | CASSLEDTQYF
TRBV27 | CASSLDRGYNEQFF
TRBV2 | CASSGTSGVEETQYF
TRBV7-9 | CASSWAGHDGYTF
TRBV25-1 | CASSRLAPYNEQFF
TRBV29-1 | CSVELGSLSSYEQYF
TRBV5-4 | CASSLAGNKAPLHF
TRBV23-1 | CASSQRFCKIRVGGEKLFF
TRBV6-6 | CASRTDRSSGNTIYF
TRBV5-1 | CASSLRLPGTDTQYF
TRBV7-9 | CASSLWVETYEQYF
TRBV10-2 | CASSTSGRTDTQYF
TRBV2 | CASSVTHYEQYF
TRBV19 | CASSPGDRDYEQYF
TRBV4-2 | CASSQDRSGLTDTQYF
TRBV9 | CASSVTPAEDTQYF
TRBV14 | CASSLGTVTDTQYF
TRBV7-9 | CASSRTGSETQYF
TRBV5-4 | CASAPGQGETQYF
TRBV2 | CASSEVFYEQYF
TRBV18 | CASSPSGSEQYF
TRBV9 | CASSVGTVSWEKLFF
TRBV9 | CASSVTTGGSYEQYF
TRBV3-1/TRBV3-2 | CASSQGFTPRDKGPEQYF
TRBV19 | CASSSPGDSWTEAFF
TRBV30 | CAWTKVSNTEAFF